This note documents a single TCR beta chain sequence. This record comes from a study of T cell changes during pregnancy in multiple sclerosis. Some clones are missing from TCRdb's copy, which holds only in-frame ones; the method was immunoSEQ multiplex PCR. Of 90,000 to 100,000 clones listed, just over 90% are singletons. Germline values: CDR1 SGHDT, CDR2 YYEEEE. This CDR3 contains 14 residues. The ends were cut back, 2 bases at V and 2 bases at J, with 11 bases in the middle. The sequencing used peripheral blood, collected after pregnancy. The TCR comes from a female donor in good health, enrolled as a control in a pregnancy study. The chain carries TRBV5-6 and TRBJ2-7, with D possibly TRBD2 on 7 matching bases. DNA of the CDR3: TGTGCCAGCAGCTTAGGGGGGGCCCCCTACGAGCAGTACTTC. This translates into CASSLGGAPYEQYF.